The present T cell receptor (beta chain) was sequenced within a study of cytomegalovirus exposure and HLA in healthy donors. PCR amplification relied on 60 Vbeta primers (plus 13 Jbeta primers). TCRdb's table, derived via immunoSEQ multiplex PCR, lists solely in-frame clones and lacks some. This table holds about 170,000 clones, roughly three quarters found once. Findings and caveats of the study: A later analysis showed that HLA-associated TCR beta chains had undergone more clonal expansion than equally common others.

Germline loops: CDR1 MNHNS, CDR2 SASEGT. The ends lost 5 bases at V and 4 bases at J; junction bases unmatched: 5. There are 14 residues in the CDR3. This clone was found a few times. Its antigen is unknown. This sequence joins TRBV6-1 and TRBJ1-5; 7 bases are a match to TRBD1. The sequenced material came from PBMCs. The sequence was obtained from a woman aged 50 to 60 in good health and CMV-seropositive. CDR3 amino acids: CASSNTGENQPQHF. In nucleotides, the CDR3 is TGTGCCAGCAGTAATACAGGGGAAAATCAGCCCCAGCATTTT.